Listed here are 9 T cell receptor beta chains from one sample, sequenced in a study of radiation and T cells in renal cell carcinoma. Time point: blood 4 weeks post-SBRT, at nephrectomy. Treatment described: 15 Gy SBRT to primary tumor, nephrectomy 4 weeks later. Sequenced by immunoSEQ multiplex PCR; TCRdb stores in-frame clones only, minus some. The data hold some 100,000 clones, with 75% to 85% observed a single time. Here the sequenced sample was blood, taken from a patient whose treatment included radiotherapy and nephrectomy. These receptors were obtained from a man in his fifties or sixties with renal cell carcinoma.

The chain employs TRBV25-1 and TRBJ2-1; tentative D call: TRBD1 (6 bases). V dropped 1 base and J dropped 8 bases, with 18 bases sitting between them. The CDR3 length is 16 residues. CDR1 is MGHDK and CDR2 is SYGVNS in the germline V gene. The CDR3: CASSELSTGTTDEQFF. In DNA, the CDR3 is TGTGCCAGCAGTGAATTAAGTACAGGGACAACGGATGAGCAGTTCTTC.

V gene TRBV5-6 combines with J gene TRBJ2-1, with 9 bases matching TRBD1. V was pared by 0 bases and J by 7 bases, with 5 bases of the junction left unmatched. The CDR3 sequence is 15 residues long. Germline lookup yields CDR1 SGHDT and CDR2 YYEEEE. In DNA, the CDR3 is TGTGCCAGCAGCTTGGGGGACAGGGTCTTTAATGAGCAGTTCTTC. This codes for CASSLGDRVFNEQFF.

This clone was observed a few times. This chain connects TRBV5-6 to TRBJ2-7; 12 bases are shared with TRBD2. V lost 4 bases, J lost 1 base, and 6 bases stayed unmatched. CDR3 length: 16 residues. The V gene's germline CDR1 is SGHDT and CDR2 YYEEEE. CDR3 nucleotides: TGTGCCAGCAGCCTGACTAGCGGGAGATGGTCCTACGAGCAGTACTTC. It codes for CASSLTSGRWSYEQYF.

V and J are TRBV5-6 and TRBJ2-7; D remains ambiguous. CDR1 and CDR2 from the germline V gene are SGHDT and YYEEEE. This CDR3 has 12 residues. Trimming left V 4 bases short and J 7 bases short, with 12 bases between. The CDR3 protein is CASSKVGLEQYF. The CDR3 nucleotides are TGTGCCAGCAGCAAAGTAGGGTTAGAGCAGTACTTC. The whole variable domain, remainder taken from reference TRBV5-6 and TRBJ2-7, is DAGVTQSPTHLIKTRGQQVTLRCSPKSGHDTVSWYQQALGQGPQFIFQYYEEEERQRGNFPDRFSGHQFPNYSSELNVNALLLGDSALYLCASSKVGLEQYFGPGTRLTVT.

The chain combines TRBV29-1 with TRBJ1-1; 7 bases fit TRBD1. From germline, CDR1 is SQVTM and CDR2 ANQGSEA. J gave up 1 base and V 6 bases, and 5 bases lay outside the gene matches. CDR3 size: 13 residues. The CDR3 region is CSVRDSWNTEAFF. For the CDR3, the DNA is TGCAGCGTGCGGGACAGCTGGAACACTGAAGCTTTCTTT. Full variable domain (missing parts from reference TRBV29-1 and TRBJ1-1): SAVISQKPSRDICQRGTSLTIQCQVDSQVTMMFWYRQQPGQSLTLIATANQGSEATYESGFVIDKFPISRPNLTFSTLTVSNMSPEDSSIYLCSVRDSWNTEAFFGQGTRLTVV.

The gene calls are TRBV15 and TRBJ1-1; D gene uncertain. Germline CDR1 reads LNHNV; CDR2 reads YYDKDF (reference sequence). The CDR3 covers 14 residues. Trimming cost V 0 bases and J 1 base, with 6 bases left between them. The CDR3 DNA follows: TGTGCCACCAGCAGAGATCGTAGGAACACTGAAGCTTTCTTT. Protein: CATSRDRRNTEAFF.

This clone was seen only a few times. The chain couples TRBV7-2 to TRBJ2-1; D is uncertain. The germline gives CDR1 SGHTA, CDR2 FQGNSA. V lost 3 bases and J lost 7, with 13 bases in between. This CDR3 contains 14 residues. The CDR3 sequence: CASSFGPTENEQFF. CDR3 nucleotide sequence: TGTGCCAGCAGCTTTGGACCAACCGAGAATGAGCAGTTCTTC. Full variable domain (rest looked up from reference TRBV7-2 and TRBJ2-1): GAGVSQSPSNKVTEKGKDVELRCDPISGHTALYWYRQSLGQGLEFLIYFQGNSAPDKSGLPSDRFSAERTGGSVSTLTIQRTQQEDSAVYLCASSFGPTENEQFFGPGTRLTVL.

The gene calls are TRBV4-1 and TRBJ2-5; 14 bases agree with TRBD2. V shed 1 base and J 9 bases; nucleotides not matched to a gene: 13. The CDR3 has 18 amino acids. Per germline, CDR1 MGHRA and CDR2 YSYEKL. CDR3 amino acids: CASSQGGGTSGSPGAQYF. CDR3 in DNA: TGCGCCAGCAGCCAAGGGGGGGGGACTAGCGGGAGCCCCGGGGCCCAGTACTTC.

The rearrangement uses TRBV5-4 and TRBJ1-1; the D gene is possibly TRBD1 (6 bases). Germline V CDR1 and CDR2: SGHNT, YYREEE (reference sequence). The CDR3 has 15 residues. V was shortened by 3 bases and J by 0 bases, with 12 bases between the two germline ends. The CDR3 DNA is TGTGCCAGCAGCTGGAGCACAGGGCTGAACACTGAAGCTTTCTTT. Its protein is CASSWSTGLNTEAFF.